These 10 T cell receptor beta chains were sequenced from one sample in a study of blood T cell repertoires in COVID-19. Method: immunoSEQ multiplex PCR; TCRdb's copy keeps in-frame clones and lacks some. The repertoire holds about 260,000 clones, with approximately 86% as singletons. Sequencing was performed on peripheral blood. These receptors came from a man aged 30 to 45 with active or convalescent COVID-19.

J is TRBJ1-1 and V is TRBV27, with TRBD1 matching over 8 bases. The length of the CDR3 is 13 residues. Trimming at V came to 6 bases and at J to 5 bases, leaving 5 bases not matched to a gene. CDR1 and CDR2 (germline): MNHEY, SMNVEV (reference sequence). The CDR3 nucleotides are TGTGCCAGCAGACGAACAGGGGGTACTGAAGCTTTCTTT. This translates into CASRRTGGTEAFF.

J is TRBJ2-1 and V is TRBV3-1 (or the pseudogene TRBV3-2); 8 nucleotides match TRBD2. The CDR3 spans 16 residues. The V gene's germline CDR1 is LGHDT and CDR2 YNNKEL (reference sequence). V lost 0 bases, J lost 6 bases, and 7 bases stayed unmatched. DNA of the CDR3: TGTGCCAGCAGCCAAGAAACCGGGGGGGCCTCCAATGAGCAGTTCTTC. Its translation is CASSQETGGASNEQFF.

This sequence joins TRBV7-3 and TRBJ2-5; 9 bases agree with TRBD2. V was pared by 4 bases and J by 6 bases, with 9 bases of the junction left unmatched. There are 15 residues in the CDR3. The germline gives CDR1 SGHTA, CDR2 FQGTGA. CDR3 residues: CASSSTGTSIQTQYF. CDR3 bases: TGTGCCAGCAGCTCAACGGGGACTAGCATTCAGACCCAGTACTTC.

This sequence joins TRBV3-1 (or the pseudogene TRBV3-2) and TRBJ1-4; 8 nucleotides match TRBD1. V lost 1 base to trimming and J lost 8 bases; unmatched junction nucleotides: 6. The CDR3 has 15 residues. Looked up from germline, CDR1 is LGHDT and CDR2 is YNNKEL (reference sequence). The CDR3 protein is CASSQAAGGVEKLFF. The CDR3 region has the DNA TGTGCCAGCAGCCAAGCGGCAGGGGGCGTAGAAAAACTGTTTTTT.

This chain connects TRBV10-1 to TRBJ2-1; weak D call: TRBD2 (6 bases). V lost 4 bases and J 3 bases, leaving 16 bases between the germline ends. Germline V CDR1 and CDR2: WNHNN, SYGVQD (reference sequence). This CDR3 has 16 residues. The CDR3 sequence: CASSASHTDYYNEQFF. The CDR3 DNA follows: TGCGCCAGCAGTGCGTCCCATACGGACTACTACAATGAGCAGTTCTTC.

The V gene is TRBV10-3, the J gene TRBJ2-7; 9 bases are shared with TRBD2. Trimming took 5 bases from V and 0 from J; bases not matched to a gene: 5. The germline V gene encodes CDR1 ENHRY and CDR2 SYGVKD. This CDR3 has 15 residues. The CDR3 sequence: CAISSNSGSSYEQYF. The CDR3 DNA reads TGTGCCATCAGTTCCAATAGCGGGAGCTCCTACGAGCAGTACTTC.

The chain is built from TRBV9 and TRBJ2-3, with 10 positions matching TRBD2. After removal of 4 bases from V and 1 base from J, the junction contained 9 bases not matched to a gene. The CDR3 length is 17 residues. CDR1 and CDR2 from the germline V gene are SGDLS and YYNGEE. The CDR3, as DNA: TGTGCCAGCAGCCCCCGAACTAGCGGGGTCGGCACAGATACGCAGTATTTT. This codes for CASSPRTSGVGTDTQYF.

The CDR3 DNA sequence: TGTGCCACCAAGGGGGGCAGCGGGGGAACGGCAGATACGCAGTATTTT. Translated: CATKGGSGGTADTQYF. The chain recombines TRBV9 with TRBJ2-3; 8 nucleotides match TRBD2. The CDR3 consists of 16 residues. V lost 9 bases and J lost 4; bases outside the gene matches: 16. The germline V gene has CDR1 SGDLS and CDR2 YYNGEE.

The CDR3 here is CASSRGLADQETQYF. The DNA of the CDR3 is TGCGCCAGCAGCCGGGGACTAGCAGACCAAGAGACCCAGTACTTC. This chain joins TRBV4-1 and TRBJ2-5; 9 nucleotides match TRBD2. Germline CDR1 and CDR2: MGHRA and YSYEKL. The length of the CDR3 is 15 residues. Unmatched junction bases numbered 3, after V lost 4 bases and J lost 0 bases.

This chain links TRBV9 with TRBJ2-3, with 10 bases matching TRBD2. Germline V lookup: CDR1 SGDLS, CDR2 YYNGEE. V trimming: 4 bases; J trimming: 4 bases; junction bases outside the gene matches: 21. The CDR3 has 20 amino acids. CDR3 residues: CASSPPGRRTSGYNSDTQYF. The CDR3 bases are TGTGCCAGCAGCCCCCCCGGGAGAAGGACTAGCGGCTATAATTCAGATACGCAGTATTTT.